The 5 T cell receptor beta chains below come from one sample, sequenced in a study of T-cell reconstitution after alpha-beta-depleted transplantation in children. Construction of the TCRbeta library involved unique molecular identifiers. TCRdb used MiXCR to reprocess the PCR reads, holding one entry per CDR3 protein. The sample yields hundreds of thousands of distinct CDR3 sequences, about 10% seen once. The specimen was PBMCs from the stem cell graft donor, collected from the stem cell graft. These receptors all come from a human donor who donated a stem cell graft to a child with acute myeloid leukemia.

This clonotype appeared a few times. V is TRBV20-1 and J is TRBJ2-7, with TRBD2 matching 9 bases. The trim removed 1 base at V and 5 bases at J, leaving 3 bases unmatched. The CDR3 covers 13 residues. CDR1 is DFQATT and CDR2 is SNEGSKA in the germline V gene (reference sequence). The DNA for the CDR3 is TGCAGTGCTAGAGGGCGGGAGGGACACGAGCAGTACTTC. Encoded protein: CSARGREGHEQYF.

This clonotype was counted between two and nine times. The chain links TRBV5-1 to TRBJ2-7; D is undetermined. This CDR3 comprises 15 residues. The germline gives CDR1 SGHRS, CDR2 YFSETQ. V lost 0 bases and J 4 bases, leaving 14 bases between the germline ends. The CDR3 coding sequence is TGCGCCAGCAGCTTGGGGGGTGGGCGCGAGTACGAGCAGTACTTC. It codes for CASSLGGGREYEQYF.

This rearrangement joins TRBV3-1 to TRBJ2-2, with 12 bases matching TRBD1. V was clipped by 5 bases and J by 9 bases; unmatched bases: 22. The CDR3 extends over 20 amino acids. Per the germline V gene, CDR1 is LGHDT and CDR2 is YNNKEL (reference sequence). The CDR3 protein is CASSLAPGTGGQVVARELFF. As DNA, the CDR3 is TGTGCCAGCAGCTTGGCACCGGGGACAGGGGGCCAGGTAGTGGCCCGGGAGCTGTTTTTT. Full variable domain (remainder filled in from reference TRBV3-1 and TRBJ2-2): DTAVSQTPKYLVTQMGNDKSIKCEQNLGHDTMYWYKQDSKKFLKIMFSYNNKELIINETVPNRFSPKSPDKAHLNLHINSLELGDSAVYFCASSLAPGTGGQVVARELFFGEGSRLTVL.

This clonotype was seen repeatedly, ten times or more. V gene TRBV4-3 combines with J gene TRBJ1-2; 7 bases align to TRBD1. CDR1 LGHNA and CDR2 YSLEER come from the germline V gene. The CDR3 has 15 residues. The ends lost 0 bases at V and 2 bases at J; junction bases unmatched: 3. Here the CDR3 reads CASSQEEGANYGYTF. CDR3 in DNA: TGCGCCAGCAGCCAAGAAGAGGGGGCAAACTATGGCTACACCTTC.

Ten or more counts support this clonotype. The chain recombines TRBV6-2 or TRBV6-3 with TRBJ2-7; D might be TRBD2 (6 bases). Trimming shortened V by 4 bases and J by 0 bases, and 13 bases separated the two germline ends. From germline, CDR1 is MNHEY and CDR2 SVGEGT. The CDR3 is 15 amino acids. The CDR3 DNA sequence: TGTGCCAGCAGTTCCCTTCCCGGGAGCTCCTACGAGCAGTACTTC. Translation gives CASSSLPGSSYEQYF.